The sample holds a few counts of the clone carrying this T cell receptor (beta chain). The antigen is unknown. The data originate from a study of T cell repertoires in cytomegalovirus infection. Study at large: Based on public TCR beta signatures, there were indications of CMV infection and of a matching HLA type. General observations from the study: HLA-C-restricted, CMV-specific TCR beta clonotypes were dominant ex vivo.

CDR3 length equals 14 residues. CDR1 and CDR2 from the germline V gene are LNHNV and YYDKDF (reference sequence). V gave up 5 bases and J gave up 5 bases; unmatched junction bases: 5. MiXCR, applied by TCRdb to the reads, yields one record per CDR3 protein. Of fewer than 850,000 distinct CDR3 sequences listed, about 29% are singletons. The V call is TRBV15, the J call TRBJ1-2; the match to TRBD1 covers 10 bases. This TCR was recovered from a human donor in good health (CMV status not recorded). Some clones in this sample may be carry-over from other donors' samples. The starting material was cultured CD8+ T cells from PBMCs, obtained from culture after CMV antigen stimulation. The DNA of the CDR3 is TGTGCCACCAGCGTTGGGACAGGGGATTATGGCTACACCTTC. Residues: CATSVGTGDYGYTF.